The present entry profiles one T cell receptor (beta chain) with its context. Its antigen has not been determined. No qualities accompany the bases; no much larger clone lies one base away. For sequencing of the TCRbeta CDR3 region, genomic DNA was extracted from the sorted cells. The immunoSEQ Assay was used for sequencing of TCRbeta CDR3 regions. Imported from immuneACCESS, the table was reduced by TCRdb to in-frame sequences with V and J called. These copies leave out some clones; in studies compared against another copy, an unresolved V gene accounts for under half, and the cause of the remainder is not known. The sample table shows about 70,000 clones, and 70% to 90% are seen once. The ten largest clonotypes hold 1.1% of the sample. CDR1 is given as SGHNT and CDR2 as YENEEA, both from the germline V gene. The CDR3 goes from the cysteine to the phenylalanine over 13 residues. CDR3 DNA is the only sequence kept; it has 39 bases, read in frame from the first base. Relative to germline, V is missing 5 bases and J is missing 6 bases, with 6 bases of the junction outside any gene match.

These data originate in a study of OX40 agonist ivuxolimab in advanced cancers. Describing the broader study: Ivuxolimab was an agonistic, fully human IgG2 monoclonal antibody directed against OX40 (CD134), a costimulatory receptor. Intravenous ivuxolimab was administered to patients every 2 weeks at six dose levels: 0.01, 0.1, 0.3, 1.5, 3 and 10 mg/kg. Among the approximately 50 dose-escalation patients, around 20 had hepatocellular carcinoma, around 15 melanoma, 9 renal cell carcinoma and 9 head and neck cancer. A male proportion of nearly 85% and a mean age of about 60 years, ranging from about 23 to 79, were recorded for the dose-escalation cohort. Patients were allowed to have had prior anti-PD-1, anti-PD-L1 or anti-CTLA-4 therapy, and roughly 40% of the dose-escalation patients had previously received checkpoint inhibitors. Partial responses occurred in three dose-escalation patients: two with cutaneous melanoma and one with hepatocellular carcinoma. The point of sequencing TCRbeta in the periphery was to test whether ivuxolimab changed TCR sequence diversity and drove clonal T-cell expansion. The paper reports the monotherapy dose-escalation portion (N ≈ 52 patients) of the phase I ivuxolimab trial. What the work shows at the level of the full study, not this receptor alone: In partial responders in the 0.1-3.0 mg/kg groups, normalized peripheral clonal expansion was found to be among the lowest, especially among CD8+ T cells. The antigen specificity of the peripheral T cells that underwent clonal expansion was not determined. Low levels of normalized T-cell clonal expansion were also shown by some nonresponding patients. At doses of 0.1 to 3.0 mg/kg, clonal expansion of both CD4+ and CD8+ T cells in blood was seen between baseline and week 6. On average, CD8+ T cells showed more expanded clones than CD4+ T cells after ivuxolimab.

Patients with autoimmune disease history or receiving systemic immunosuppression were excluded from the trial. In every dose cohort, peripheral blood was drawn for TCR sequencing at baseline, cycle 4 day 1, and cycle 7 day 1. The samples were taken from a phase I, first-in-human, multicenter, open-label dose-escalation trial of ivuxolimab. The trial enrolled adults with locally advanced or metastatic head and neck squamous cell, hepatocellular, melanoma or renal cell carcinoma. Before TCR sequencing, CD4+ and CD8+ T cells were separately sorted from peripheral blood. The sequence was collected from an adult with an advanced solid tumor such as melanoma, head and neck, liver or kidney cancer. The rearranged segments are TRBV11-3 and TRBJ2-7; 8 bases in the junction line up with TRBD1. Sequences were derived from CD4+ or CD8+ T cells sorted from blood, sampled in a trial of the OX40 agonist ivuxolimab. The CDR3 reads CASSRQGHSEQYF. The DNA reads TGTGCCAGCAGCCGACAGGGGCACAGCGAGCAGTACTTC. This CDR3, with the reference TRBV11-3 and TRBJ2-7 proteins standing in past its ends, gives the full variable domain EAGVVQSPRYKIIEKKQPVAFWCNPISGHNTLYWYLQNLGQGPELLIRYENEEAVDDSQLPKDRFSAERLKGVDSTLKIQPAELGDSAVYLCASSRQGHSEQYFGPGTRLTVT.